These 32 T cell receptor beta chains share one sample of origin, sequenced in a study of blood T cell repertoires in COVID-19. Here immunoSEQ multiplex PCR was the method, and the copy in TCRdb shows in-frame clones only, minus some. The data show around 40,000 clones, about 85% seen once. The sequenced sample was peripheral blood. These receptors all come from a human donor in a cohort sampled during active COVID-19.

The chain couples TRBV4-2 to TRBJ1-2; 10 bases align to TRBD1. This CDR3 has 15 amino acids. The germline V gene has CDR1 LGHNA and CDR2 YNFKEQ. With V trimmed by 0 bases and J by 7 bases, 5 bases remained unmatched. The CDR3 spells CASSQESGTGVGYTF. The CDR3 DNA reads TGTGCCAGCAGCCAAGAAAGTGGGACAGGGGTTGGCTACACCTTC.

V usage is TRBV29-1 and J usage is TRBJ1-5; 8 positions agree with TRBD1. Trimming took 6 bases from V and 5 from J; bases not matched to a gene: 6. The CDR3 has 13 residues. Germline CDR1 reads SQVTM; CDR2 reads ANQGSEA. CDR3 coding DNA: TGCAGCGTGGGACAGGCCTACGATCAGCCCCAGCATTTT. Translation gives CSVGQAYDQPQHF.

This sequence joins TRBV19 and TRBJ2-4; weak D call: TRBD1 (6 bases). Per the germline V gene, CDR1 is LNHDA and CDR2 is SQIVND (reference sequence). V was pared by 10 bases and J by 8 bases, with 18 bases between. The CDR3 spans 13 residues. The CDR3 DNA follows: TGTGCCACTCAAAACAGGGATTGGGACATTCAGTACTTC. Encoded protein: CATQNRDWDIQYF.

J is TRBJ2-1 and V is TRBV13; a weak D match, TRBD2 (6 bases). Germline V gene lookup returns CDR1 PRHDT and CDR2 FYEKMQ (reference sequence). The ends were cut back, 2 bases at V and 6 bases at J, with 14 bases in the middle. This CDR3 contains 15 residues. The CDR3 region has the DNA TGTGCCAGCAGCTTAAACGGTGGACTACCCAATGAGCAGTTCTTC. Translating it yields CASSLNGGLPNEQFF.

The chain recombines TRBV2 with TRBJ1-1, with D maybe TRBD1 (5 bases). The CDR3 consists of 13 residues. The V end lost 7 bases, the J end lost 0 bases, and 9 bases lay between the germline ends. CDR1 SNHLY and CDR2 FYNNEI come from the germline V gene. The chain's CDR3 is CASMKQVNTEAFF. The CDR3, as DNA: TGTGCCAGCATGAAACAGGTGAACACTGAAGCTTTCTTT. Supplemented by reference TRBV2 and TRBJ1-1, the full variable domain reads EPEVTQTPSHQVTQMGQEVILRCVPISNHLYFYWYRQILGQKVEFLVSFYNNEISEKSEIFDDQFSVERPDGSNFTLKIRSTKLEDSAMYFCASMKQVNTEAFFGQGTRLTVV.

This rearrangement joins TRBV5-4 to TRBJ1-3; no reliable D call. The CDR3 is 12 residues long. The V end was cut by 4 bases, the J end by 15 bases, with 17 bases between. Germline CDR1 SGHNT, CDR2 YYREEE (reference sequence). The CDR3 spells CASSPEGGREYF. The CDR3 coding sequence is TGTGCCAGCAGCCCAGAGGGCGGTAGGGAATATTTT.

V gene TRBV14 combines with J gene TRBJ2-3, with D possibly being TRBD2 (6 bases). The CDR3 is 14 amino acids. Trimming shortened V by 3 bases and J by 1 base, and 8 bases separated the two germline ends. Germline CDR1 SGHDN, CDR2 FVKESK. DNA for the CDR3: TGTGCCAGCAGCCAGGCTAGCGGCACAGATACGCAGTATTTT. This codes for CASSQASGTDTQYF.

The V call is TRBV7-8, the J call TRBJ2-5; D might be TRBD2 (5 bases). This CDR3 comprises 15 residues. Germline-derived CDR1 and CDR2 are SGHVS and FQNEAQ. V was pared by 5 bases and J by 1 base, with 14 bases between. CDR3 DNA sequence: TGTGCCAGCAGCACCACGGGGAACTTCCAAGAGACCCAGTACTTC. It is translated as CASSTTGNFQETQYF. The full variable domain, in which reference TRBV7-8 and TRBJ2-5 provide the parts outside the CDR3, is GAGVSQSPRYKVAKRGQDVALRCDPISGHVSLFWYQQALGQGPEFLTYFQNEAQLDKSGLPSDRFFAERPEGSVSTLKIQRTQQEDSAVYLCASSTTGNFQETQYFGPGTRLLVL.

Only one count was recorded for this clone. The CDR3 loop reads CASSVGGTGYNEQFF. The CDR3 DNA reads as TGCGCCAGCAGCGTTGGCGGGACAGGCTACAATGAGCAGTTCTTC. V is TRBV5-1 and J is TRBJ2-1, with 8 bases aligning to TRBD1. The V gene end was trimmed by 4 bases and the J gene end by 3 bases; junction bases not matched to a gene: 6. The CDR3 contains 15 residues. Germline CDR1 SGHRS, CDR2 YFSETQ.

This chain joins TRBV5-4 and TRBJ2-1; 9 bases agree with TRBD2. Germline V gives CDR1 SGHNT, CDR2 YYREEE (reference sequence). The CDR3 has 16 amino acids. V lost 4 bases, J lost 6 bases, and 11 bases stayed unmatched. The CDR3 DNA sequence: TGTGCCAGCAGCCAACCGTGGAGCGGGGGGTCCAATGAGCAGTTCTTC. Residues: CASSQPWSGGSNEQFF.

The chain employs TRBV9 and TRBJ1-2; D remains ambiguous. The CDR3 extends over 15 amino acids. V gave up 0 bases and J gave up 1 base, with 10 bases separating them. Germline V gives CDR1 SGDLS, CDR2 YYNGEE. The CDR3 here is CASSVAPGDNYGYTF. CDR3 bases: TGTGCCAGCAGCGTAGCTCCCGGAGATAACTATGGCTACACCTTC.

This clone was recorded once. This rearrangement joins TRBV19 to TRBJ2-1, with D possibly TRBD2 on 5 matching bases. The CDR3 is made up of 16 amino acids. Per germline, CDR1 LNHDA and CDR2 SQIVND (reference sequence). The V end was cut by 1 base, the J end by 0 bases, with 10 bases between. In DNA, the CDR3 is TGTGCCAGTAGTATAGGAGCGGCCAACTCCTACAATGAGCAGTTCTTC. Translated, it gives CASSIGAANSYNEQFF.

V is TRBV2 and J is TRBJ2-7; 10 bases match TRBD2. Germline trimming cut 4 bases from V and 4 bases from J; bases unmatched to any gene: 13. The CDR3 spans 17 residues. Germline V gene data show CDR1 as SNHLY and CDR2 as FYNNEI. CDR3 protein: CASSVSGGYFGVYEQYF. The CDR3 bases are TGTGCCAGCAGTGTTAGCGGGGGGTACTTCGGGGTTTACGAGCAGTACTTC.

The chain carries TRBV7-9 and TRBJ1-5, with D possibly TRBD1 on 6 matching bases. The CDR3 runs to 17 residues. Between the trimmed V and J ends, which lost 5 bases and 2 bases, there was a span of 19 bases. Germline CDR1 SEHNR, CDR2 FQNEAQ (reference sequence). The CDR3 nucleotides are TGTGCCAGCAGCCCCACGCCACAGGGAGAGGGCAATCAGCCCCAGCATTTT. Protein: CASSPTPQGEGNQPQHF. Based on the CDR3 plus reference TRBV7-9 and TRBJ1-5, the full variable domain is DTGVSQNPRHKITKRGQNVTFRCDPISEHNRLYWYRQTLGQGPEFLTYFQNEAQLEKSRLLSDRFSAERPKGSFSTLEIQRTEQGDSAMYLCASSPTPQGEGNQPQHFGDGTRLSIL.

This chain connects TRBV3-1 (or the pseudogene TRBV3-2) to TRBJ2-5, with 13 bases aligning to TRBD2. CDR1 LGHDT and CDR2 YNNKEL come from the germline V gene (reference sequence). The CDR3 loop spans 16 amino acids. V was pared by 3 bases and J by 4 bases, with 5 bases of the junction left unmatched. The CDR3 DNA is TGTGCCAGCAGCCAGCGGACTAGCGGGGGATCAGAGACCCAGTACTTC. This sequence encodes CASSQRTSGGSETQYF.

The chain has TRBV5-1 and TRBJ2-3, with 9 bases identical to TRBD2. The junction had 11 bases not matched to a gene; V was cut back by 3 bases and J by 6 bases. CDR3 length equals 16 residues. Germline V CDR1 and CDR2: SGHRS, YFSETQ. The DNA of the CDR3 is TGCGCCAGCAGCTCCGGGGGCGGGGGGGTCCTGGATACGCAGTATTTT. Protein: CASSSGGGGVLDTQYF. Drawing the rest from reference TRBV5-1 and TRBJ2-3, the complete variable domain is KAGVTQTPRYLIKTRGQQVTLSCSPISGHRSVSWYQQTPGQGLQFLFEYFSETQRNKGNFPGRFSGRQFSNSRSEMNVSTLELGDSALYLCASSSGGGGVLDTQYFGPGTRLTVL.

The V and J genes are TRBV6-5 and TRBJ1-2; TRBD1 aligns across 8 bases. CDR3 size: 15 residues. J lost 5 bases, V lost 0 bases, and 5 bases had no gene match. The V gene's germline CDR1 is MNHEY and CDR2 SVGAGI. The CDR3 sequence: CASSYSDRGVYGYTF. The CDR3 DNA is TGTGCCAGCAGTTACTCTGACAGGGGCGTTTATGGCTACACCTTC.

This clone has a count of ten or more. The V call is TRBV12-3 or TRBV12-4, the J call TRBJ2-1; D gene unclear. V lost 3 bases to trimming and J lost 2 bases, with 5 bases between them. The CDR3 covers 13 residues. CDR3 in amino acids: CASSLLAYNEQFF. CDR3 nucleotide sequence: TGTGCCAGCAGTTTGCTAGCCTACAATGAGCAGTTCTTC.

The chain has TRBV10-2 and TRBJ2-7, with TRBD2 as a possible D gene (6 bases). Trimming shortened V by 5 bases and J by 0 bases, and 20 bases separated the two germline ends. Germline CDR1 and CDR2: WSHSY and SAAADI. This CDR3 spans 17 amino acids. CDR3 bases: TGCGCCAGCAGTCTGACCAATGGGCGGGGTAGCTCCTACGAGCAGTACTTC. Translated, it gives CASSLTNGRGSSYEQYF.

V usage is TRBV25-1 and J usage is TRBJ2-3; D call uncertain. This CDR3 comprises 11 residues. Trimming stripped 6 bases from V and 6 bases from J, with 7 bases between. Germline CDR1 is MGHDK and CDR2 is SYGVNS. The CDR3 DNA sequence: TGTGCCAGCAGAAACTGGGATACGCAGTATTTT. This gives the protein CASRNWDTQYF.

The V gene is TRBV9, the J gene TRBJ1-6; D might be TRBD1 (5 bases). This CDR3 has 13 residues. The V gene lost 0 bases and the J gene lost 7 bases, with 5 bases spanning the gap. Germline CDR1 SGDLS, CDR2 YYNGEE. The DNA of the CDR3 is TGTGCCAGCAGCGTAGGGGGCAATTCACCCCTCCACTTT. Encoded protein: CASSVGGNSPLHF. Variable domain in full (rest from reference TRBV9 and TRBJ1-6): DSGVTQTPKHLITATGQRVTLRCSPRSGDLSVYWYQQSLDQGLQFLIQYYNGEERAKGNILERFSAQQFPDLHSELNLSSLELGDSALYFCASSVGGNSPLHFGNGTRLTVT.

J is TRBJ1-1 and V is TRBV2; 7 bases match TRBD1. CDR1 is SNHLY, CDR2 FYNNEI, per germline. The CDR3 has 14 residues. V shed 7 bases, J shed 0 bases, and the junction held 5 bases outside the gene matches. CDR3 DNA sequence: TGTGCCAGCATTTCAGACAGGGTGAACACTGAAGCTTTCTTT. Amino acids: CASISDRVNTEAFF.

The chain carries TRBV2 and TRBJ1-3; weak D call: TRBD1 (6 bases). The CDR3 runs 13 residues. Trimming took off 2 bases at V and 8 bases at J, with 10 bases between the two ends. Germline CDR1 and CDR2: SNHLY and FYNNEI. CDR3 loop: CASSEYPGDTIYF. CDR3 nucleotides: TGTGCCAGCAGTGAATACCCAGGGGACACCATATATTTT.

The chain couples TRBV7-8 to TRBJ1-2; D may be TRBD1 (6 bases). The CDR3 has 14 residues. Germline V gene lookup returns CDR1 SGHVS and CDR2 FQNEAQ. Trimming took 4 bases from V and 6 from J, leaving 15 bases between them. The CDR3 is CASSSPTGIDGYTF. The CDR3 DNA reads TGTGCCAGCAGCTCCCCGACAGGCATAGATGGCTACACCTTC.

The chain employs TRBV6-1 and TRBJ1-1; no clear D gene. The V gene's germline CDR1 is MNHNS and CDR2 SASEGT. This CDR3 spans 13 amino acids. Trimming removed 3 bases at V and 0 bases at J, with 5 bases between. For the CDR3, the DNA is TGTGCCAGCAGTGAGCACATGAACACTGAAGCTTTCTTT. Translated, it gives CASSEHMNTEAFF.

This chain connects TRBV12-1 to TRBJ2-7; the tabulated D call, TRBD2, remains unverified against the DNA. TRBV12-1 is a pseudogene segment. The length of the CDR3 is 14 residues. The CDR3 is CASSFDRGAKEQYF. CDR3 coding DNA: TGTGCCAGCAGCTTTGATCGGGGGGCGAAGGAGCAGTACTTC.

The chain couples TRBV5-1 to TRBJ1-4; 11 nucleotides align to TRBD1. Looked up from germline, CDR1 is SGHRS and CDR2 is YFSETQ. The CDR3 runs 15 residues. Trimming cost V 7 bases and J 0 bases; bases outside gene matches: 2. In DNA form, the CDR3 reads TGCGCCAGCCGGGGACAGGGGGCAACTAATGAAAAACTGTTTTTT. Translating gives CASRGQGATNEKLFF.

Only one count was recorded for this clone. The genes are TRBV5-4 and TRBJ2-3; 11 nucleotides agree with TRBD2. Trimming removed 4 bases from V and 6 bases from J; junction bases left unmatched: 7. CDR1 and CDR2 (germline): SGHNT, YYREEE (reference sequence). The CDR3 has 15 residues. The CDR3 loop reads CASSRLAGGGDTQYF. Here the CDR3 DNA reads TGTGCCAGCAGCCGTCTAGCGGGGGGTGGGGATACGCAGTATTTT.

The rearrangement joins TRBV5-1 to TRBJ2-1, with 7 nucleotides matching TRBD1. The CDR3 runs to 15 residues. The germline V gene encodes CDR1 SGHRS and CDR2 YFSETQ. The V gene end was trimmed by 4 bases and the J gene end by 6 bases; junction bases not matched to a gene: 10. CDR3 amino acids: CASSQGTVVGNEQFF. As DNA, the CDR3 is TGCGCCAGCAGCCAGGGGACAGTGGTTGGCAATGAGCAGTTCTTC.

The CDR3 here is CASSLRGNNEKLFF. The CDR3 region has the DNA TGTGCCAGCAGCTTGAGAGGGAATAATGAAAAACTGTTTTTT. The rearrangement links TRBV5-6 to TRBJ1-4, with no clear D. The germline gives CDR1 SGHDT, CDR2 YYEEEE. The CDR3 has 14 residues. Trimming shortened V by 1 base and J by 4 bases, and 8 bases separated the two germline ends.

The rearrangement uses TRBV7-8 and TRBJ1-1, with a tentative D call TRBD1 (6 bases). The CDR3 is 14 residues long. Germline CDR1 and CDR2: SGHVS and FQNEAQ. The V gene lost 0 bases and the J gene lost 7 bases, with 12 bases spanning the gap. The CDR3 is CASSLAMGAYEAFF. The CDR3 bases are TGTGCCAGCAGCTTAGCAATGGGGGCTTATGAAGCTTTCTTT.

This rearrangement joins TRBV7-9 to TRBJ2-3; 10 bases match TRBD2. This CDR3 region has 16 residues. Germline V gene sequence: CDR1 SEHNR, CDR2 FQNEAQ (reference sequence). Trimming took 2 bases from V and 5 from J; bases not matched to a gene: 7. This CDR3 reads CASSLLSGGAGDTQYF. For the CDR3, the DNA is TGTGCCAGCAGCTTATTGAGCGGGGGGGCCGGAGATACGCAGTATTTT.